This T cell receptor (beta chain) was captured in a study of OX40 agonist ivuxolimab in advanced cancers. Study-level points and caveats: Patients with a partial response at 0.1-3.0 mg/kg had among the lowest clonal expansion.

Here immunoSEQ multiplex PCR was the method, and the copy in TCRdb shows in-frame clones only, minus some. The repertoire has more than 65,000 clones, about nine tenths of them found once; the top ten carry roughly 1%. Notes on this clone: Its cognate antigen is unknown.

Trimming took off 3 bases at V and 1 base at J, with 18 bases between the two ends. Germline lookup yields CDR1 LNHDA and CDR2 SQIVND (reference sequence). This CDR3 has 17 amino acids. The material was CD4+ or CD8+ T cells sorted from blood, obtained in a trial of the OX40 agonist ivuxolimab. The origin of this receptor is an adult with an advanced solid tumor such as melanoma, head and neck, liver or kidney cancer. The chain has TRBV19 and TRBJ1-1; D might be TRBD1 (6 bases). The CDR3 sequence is CASSIRGQGRRNTEAFF. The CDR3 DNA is TGTGCCAGTAGTATCCGGGGGCAGGGGCGTCGGAACACTGAAGCTTTCTTT.